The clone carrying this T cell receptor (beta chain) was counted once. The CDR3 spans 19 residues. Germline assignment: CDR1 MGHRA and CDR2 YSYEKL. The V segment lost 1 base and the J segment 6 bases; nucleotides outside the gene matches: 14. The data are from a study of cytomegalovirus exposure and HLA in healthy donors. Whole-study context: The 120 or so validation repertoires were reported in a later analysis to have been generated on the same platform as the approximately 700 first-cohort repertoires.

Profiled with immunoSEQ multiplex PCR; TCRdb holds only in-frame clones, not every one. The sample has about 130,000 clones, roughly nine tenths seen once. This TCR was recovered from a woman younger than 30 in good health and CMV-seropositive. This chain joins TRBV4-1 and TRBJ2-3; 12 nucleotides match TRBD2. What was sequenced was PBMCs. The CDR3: CASSQGPVRLAGAGDTQYF. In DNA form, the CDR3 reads TGCGCCAGCAGCCAAGGCCCGGTCCGACTAGCGGGGGCGGGGGATACGCAGTATTTT.